This T cell receptor beta chain is from a study of cytomegalovirus exposure and HLA in healthy donors. Regarding the study as a whole: A later analysis found most CMV-associated TCR beta chains apparently HLA-restricted.

J lost 5 bases, V lost 4 bases, and 5 bases had no gene match. CDR3 length: 13 amino acids. CDR1 and CDR2 from the germline V gene are MNHEY and SVGAGI. PCR was performed using 60 Vbeta and 13 Jbeta primers. Some clones are missing from TCRdb's copy, which holds only in-frame ones; the method was immunoSEQ multiplex PCR. The sample records 150,000 to 200,000 clones, around three quarters being singletons. Turning to this clone: Its antigen is currently unknown.

This TCR was recovered from a woman between 35 and 50 years old in good health and CMV-seronegative. Sample: PBMCs. The chain uses TRBV6-5 and TRBJ2-7; 7 bases fit TRBD1. CDR3 loop: CASSWGQFNEQYF. The CDR3, as DNA: TGTGCCAGCAGTTGGGGACAGTTTAACGAGCAGTACTTC.